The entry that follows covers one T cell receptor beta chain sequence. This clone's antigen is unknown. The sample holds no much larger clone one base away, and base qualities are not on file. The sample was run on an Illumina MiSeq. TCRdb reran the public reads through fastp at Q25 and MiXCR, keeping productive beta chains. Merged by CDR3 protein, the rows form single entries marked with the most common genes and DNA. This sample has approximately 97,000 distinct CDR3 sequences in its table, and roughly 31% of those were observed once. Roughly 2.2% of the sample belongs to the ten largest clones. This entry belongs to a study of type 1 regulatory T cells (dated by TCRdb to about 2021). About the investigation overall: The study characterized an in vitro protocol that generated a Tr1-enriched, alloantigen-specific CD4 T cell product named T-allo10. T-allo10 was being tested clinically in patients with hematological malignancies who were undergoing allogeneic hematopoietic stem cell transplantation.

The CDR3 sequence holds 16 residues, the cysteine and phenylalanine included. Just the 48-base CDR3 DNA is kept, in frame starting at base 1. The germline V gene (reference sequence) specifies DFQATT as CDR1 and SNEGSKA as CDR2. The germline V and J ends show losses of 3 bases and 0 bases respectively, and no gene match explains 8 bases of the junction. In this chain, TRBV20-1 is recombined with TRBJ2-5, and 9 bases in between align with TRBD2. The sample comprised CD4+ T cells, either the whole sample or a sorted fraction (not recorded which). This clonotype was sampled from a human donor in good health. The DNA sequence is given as TGCAGTGCTAGCGGCTCTAGCGGGATAAACCAAGAGACCCAGTACTTC. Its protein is CSASGSSGINQETQYF.